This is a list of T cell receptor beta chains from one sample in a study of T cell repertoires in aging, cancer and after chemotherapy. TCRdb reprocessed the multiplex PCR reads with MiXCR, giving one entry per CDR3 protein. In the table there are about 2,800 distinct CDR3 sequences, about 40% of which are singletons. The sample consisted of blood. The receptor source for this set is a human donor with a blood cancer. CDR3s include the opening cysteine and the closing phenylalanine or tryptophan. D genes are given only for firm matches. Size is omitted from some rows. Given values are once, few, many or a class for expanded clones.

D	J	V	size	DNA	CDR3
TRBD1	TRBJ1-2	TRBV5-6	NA	TGTGCCAGCAGCCCGGACAGGCGATCCCTCTCTGGCTACACCTTC	CASSPDRRSLSGYTF
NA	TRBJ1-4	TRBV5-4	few	TGTGCCAGCAGCTTTACTCCGACAGTTAATGAAAAACTGTTTTTT	CASSFTPTVNEKLFF
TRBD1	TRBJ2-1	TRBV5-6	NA	TGTGCCAGCAGCTCCGGGACAGGGGTCGATGAGCAGTTCTTC	CASSSGTGVDEQFF
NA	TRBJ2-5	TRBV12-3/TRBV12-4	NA	TGTGCCAGCAGTGAAATCGGGGCAGCTCAAGAGACCCAGTACTTC	CASSEIGAAQETQYF
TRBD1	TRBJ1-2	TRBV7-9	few	TGTGCCAGCAGCTTTCTACAGGGGATCAAAAGGAATGGCTACACCTTC	CASSFLQGIKRNGYTF
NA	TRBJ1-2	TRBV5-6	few	TGTGCCAGCACCTCGACCGACCGAGGCTACACCTTC	CASTSTDRGYTF
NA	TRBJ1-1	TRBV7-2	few	TGTGCCAGCAGCTTAGACAGGGCTCTTGCTGGTTCTGAAGCTTTCTTT	CASSLDRALAGSEAFF
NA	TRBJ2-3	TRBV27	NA	TGTGCCAGCAGTTTAAGAGCGGGCCGCACAGATACGCAGTATTTT	CASSLRAGRTDTQYF
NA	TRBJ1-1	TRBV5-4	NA	TGTGCCAGCAGCTTGGCCGAGGGTGGCACGTCGCGCACTGAAGCTTTCTTT	CASSLAEGGTSRTEAFF
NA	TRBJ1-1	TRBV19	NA	TGTGCCAGTAGTATTAGGGCAGGGGTAATGAACACTGAAGCTTTCTTT	CASSIRAGVMNTEAFF
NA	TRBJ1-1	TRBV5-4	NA	TGTGCCAGCAGCTTCATCGAGAACACTGAAGCTTTCTTT	CASSFIENTEAFF
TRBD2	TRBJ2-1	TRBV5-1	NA	TGCGCCAGCAGAGATTGGGGTAGCGGGAGTCCCTATGAGCAGTTCTTC	CASRDWGSGSPYEQFF
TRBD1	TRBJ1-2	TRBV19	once	TGTGCCAGTACCCCACGCCGGGACAGCAGTAACTATGGCTACACCTTC	CASTPRRDSSNYGYTF
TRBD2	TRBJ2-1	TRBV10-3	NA	TGTGCCATCAGATCCTTTGATGGGGTGGTAGCGGGAGAACATAAGCAGTTCTTC	CAIRSFDGVVAGEHKQFF
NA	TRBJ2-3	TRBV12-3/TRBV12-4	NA	TGTGCCAGCAGTCCCCCTGACAGCACAGATACGCAGTATTTT	CASSPPDSTDTQYF
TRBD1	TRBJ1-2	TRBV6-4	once	TGTGCCAGCACTACATTGTGGGTCGGCGTTGGCAGGGGGCGGGGAGGCTACACCTTC	CASTTLWVGVGRGRGGYTF
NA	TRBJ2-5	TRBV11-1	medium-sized	TGTGCCAGCAGCCCAACAGGGTTGGAGACCCAGTACTTC	CASSPTGLETQYF
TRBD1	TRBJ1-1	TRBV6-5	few	TGTGCCAGCAGCCGACAGGGGACTGAAGCTTTCTTT	CASSRQGTEAFF
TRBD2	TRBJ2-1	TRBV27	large	TGTGCCAGCAGACTGAGCGGGAGCTCCTACAATGAGCAGTTCTTC	CASRLSGSSYNEQFF
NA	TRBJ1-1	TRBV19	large	TGTGCCAGTAGTATCCCAGGTAGGTCGGACACTGAAGCTTTCTTT	CASSIPGRSDTEAFF
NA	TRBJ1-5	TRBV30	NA	TGTGCCTGGAGTGTAGGGGGAAATAGCAATCAGCCCCAGCATTTT	CAWSVGGNSNQPQHF
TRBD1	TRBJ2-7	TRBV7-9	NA	TGTGCCAGCAGGGCGGGGACAGGGGGCGAGCAGTACTTC	CASRAGTGGEQYF
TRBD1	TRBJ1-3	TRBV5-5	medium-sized	TGTGCCAGCACCCTGTGGACAGGCGAGCAACTATATTTT	CASTLWTGEQLYF
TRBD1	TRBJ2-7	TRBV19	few	TGTGCCAGTAAGACAGGGGTTTACTCCTACGAGCAGTACTTC	CASKTGVYSYEQYF
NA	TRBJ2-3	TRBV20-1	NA	TGCAGTGCAGGCCATAATAGGGCTAGCACAGATACGCAGTATTTT	CSAGHNRASTDTQYF
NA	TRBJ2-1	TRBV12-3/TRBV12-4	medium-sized	TGTGCCAGCGGGACCCGTACCATCTTGAGCTCCTACAATGAGCAGTTCTTC	CASGTRTILSSYNEQFF
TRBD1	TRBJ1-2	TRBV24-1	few	TGTGCCACCAGTGACCCGAGGGGGCATGGCTACACCTTC	CATSDPRGHGYTF
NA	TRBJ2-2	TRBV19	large	TGTGCCAGTTCAGTGTTCGGGGAGCTGTTTTTT	CASSVFGELFF
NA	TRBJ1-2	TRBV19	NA	TGTGCCAGTAGTATAGATCTTCTGGGCCAAAACTATGGCTACACCTTC	CASSIDLLGQNYGYTF
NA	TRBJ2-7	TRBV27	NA	TGTGCCAGTTCGAGGCAGGGGATAGGAAACGAGCAGTACTTC	CASSRQGIGNEQYF
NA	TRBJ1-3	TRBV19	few	TGTGCCAGTAAAGAGGAGATGAACGCTGGAAACACCATATATTTT	CASKEEMNAGNTIYF
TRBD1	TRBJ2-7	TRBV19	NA	TGTGCCAGTAGTATAGAAGGACAGGCAGCCTACGAGCAGTACTTC	CASSIEGQAAYEQYF
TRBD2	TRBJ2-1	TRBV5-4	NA	TGCGCCAGCTCCCCGGGACTAGCGGGAGTAGGAGAGCAGTTCTTC	CASSPGLAGVGEQFF
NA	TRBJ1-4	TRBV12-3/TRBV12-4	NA	TGTGCCAGCAGTTTTGAGGGGGGTGGAAGGGAAAAACTGTTTTTT	CASSFEGGGREKLFF
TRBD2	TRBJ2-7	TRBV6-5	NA	TGTGCCAGCAGTTTAGGACTAGCGGGAGGGGATTATACCTACGAGCAGTACTTC	CASSLGLAGGDYTYEQYF
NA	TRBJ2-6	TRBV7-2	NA	TGTGCCAGCAGATCTGGGGCCAACGTCCTGACTTTC	CASRSGANVLTF
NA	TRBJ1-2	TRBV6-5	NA	TGTGCCAGCAGTGAACTGGGAGAGGATGGCTACACCTTC	CASSELGEDGYTF
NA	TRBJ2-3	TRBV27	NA	TGTGCCAGCAGTTTGAGTAGCTCAGATACGCAGTATTTT	CASSLSSSDTQYF
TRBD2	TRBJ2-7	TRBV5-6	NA	TGTGCCAGCAGCTTGGATGGTAGCGGGAGGCCCTCCCACGAGCAGTACTTC	CASSLDGSGRPSHEQYF
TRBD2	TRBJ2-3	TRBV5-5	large	TGTGCCAGCAGCCCGGGGACTAGCGGGATGACAGATACGCAGTATTTT	CASSPGTSGMTDTQYF
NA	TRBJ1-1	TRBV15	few	TGTGCCACCAGCTGGAGGGGGGGCACTGAAGCTTTCTTT	CATSWRGGTEAFF
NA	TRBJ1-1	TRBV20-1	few	TGCAGTGCTAGTTACCGGGTCCAGCCGACTGAAGCTTTCTTT	CSASYRVQPTEAFF
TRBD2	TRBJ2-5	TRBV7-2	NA	TGTGCCAGCAGCTTGGGGACTAGCGGGCCCCAAGTGGCCCAGTACTTC	CASSLGTSGPQVAQYF
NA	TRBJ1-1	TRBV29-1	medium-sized	TGCAGCGTTGTTGGATACACTGAAGCTTTCTTT	CSVVGYTEAFF
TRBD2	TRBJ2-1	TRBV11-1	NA	TGTGCCAGCAGCTCAGCGATAGCGGGAGGGGGCAATGAGCAGTTCTTC	CASSSAIAGGGNEQFF
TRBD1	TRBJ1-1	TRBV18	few	TGTGCCAGCTCACCGCAGGGGGACACTGAAGCTTTCTTT	CASSPQGDTEAFF
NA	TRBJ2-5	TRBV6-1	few	TGTGCCAGCAGTGAAGGTCCGGGAGTAGGGACAGAGACCCAGTACTTC	CASSEGPGVGTETQYF
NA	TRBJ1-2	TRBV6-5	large	TGTGCCAGCAGTGAAGGGGCAGGGACGTATGGCTACACCTTC	CASSEGAGTYGYTF
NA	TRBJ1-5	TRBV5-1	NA	TGCGCCAGCAGCTTAGTGACAGGCTCTCAGCCCCAGCATTTT	CASSLVTGSQPQHF
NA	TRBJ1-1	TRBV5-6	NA	TGTGCCAGCAGCTTTCAACCACAGTGGGAAGCTTTCTTT	CASSFQPQWEAFF
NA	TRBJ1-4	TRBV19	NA	TGTGCCAGTAGTAAGACTTCAGGTACAACTAATGAAAAACTGTTTTTT	CASSKTSGTTNEKLFF
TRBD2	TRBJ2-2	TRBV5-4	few	TGTGCCAGCAGCCTTGACGGGACTAGCGGGAGTACTTTTAGGACCGGGGAGCTGTTTTTT	CASSLDGTSGSTFRTGELFF
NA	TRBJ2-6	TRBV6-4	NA	TGTGCCAGCAGAAAGGGGGAAAGCTCTGGGGCCAACGTCCTGACTTTC	CASRKGESSGANVLTF
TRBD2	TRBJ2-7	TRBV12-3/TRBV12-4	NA	TGTGCCAGCAGTTTAACCCTCCGCATGGAGTTAGCGGGAGGCCTTCCAACCTACGAGCAGTACTTC	CASSLTLRMELAGGLPTYEQYF
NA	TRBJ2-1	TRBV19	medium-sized	TGTGCCAGTACACCGGGGACACCGTACAATGAGCAGTTCTTC	CASTPGTPYNEQFF
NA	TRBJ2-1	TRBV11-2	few	TGTGCCAGCAGCTCCACTACTCCACAGGGTGAGCAGTTCTTC	CASSSTTPQGEQFF
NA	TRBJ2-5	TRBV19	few	TGTGCCAGTAGTCGCAGGGAAGAGCTCTGGTTCGGCAAAGAGACCCAGTACTTC	CASSRREELWFGKETQYF